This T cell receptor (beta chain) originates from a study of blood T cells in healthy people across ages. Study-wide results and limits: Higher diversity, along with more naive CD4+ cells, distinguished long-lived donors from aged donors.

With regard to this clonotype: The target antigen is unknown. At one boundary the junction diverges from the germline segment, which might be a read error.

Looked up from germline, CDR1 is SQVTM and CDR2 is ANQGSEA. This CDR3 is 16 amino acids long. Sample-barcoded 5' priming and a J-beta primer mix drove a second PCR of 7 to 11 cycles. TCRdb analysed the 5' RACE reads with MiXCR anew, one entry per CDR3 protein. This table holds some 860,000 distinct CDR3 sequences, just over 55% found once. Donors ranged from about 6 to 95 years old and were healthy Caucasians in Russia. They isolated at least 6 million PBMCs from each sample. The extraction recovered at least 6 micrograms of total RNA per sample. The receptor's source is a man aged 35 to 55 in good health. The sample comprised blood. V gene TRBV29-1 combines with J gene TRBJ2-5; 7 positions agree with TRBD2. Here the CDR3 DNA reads TGCAGCGCTCCCGGAGGAAGCGGGGCTAACCAAGAGACCCAGTATTTC. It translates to CSAPGGSGANQETQYF.